This T cell receptor beta chain was captured by sequencing in a study of T cells in narcolepsy listed by TCRdb under 2018. About the investigation overall: Patients with narcolepsy type 1 or type 2 (NT1, NT2) were enrolled in the study together with healthy control donors. To look for autoreactive T cells in narcolepsy patients that target self-antigens of hypocretin neurons (hypocretin, TRIB2), the study used TCR Vbeta sequencing to follow clonotypes in blood and CSF.

For TCR Vbeta sequencing, memory CD4+ T cells were sorted ex vivo from the peripheral blood of both healthy controls and narcolepsy patients. The research as a whole found: Numbers of sequenced blood memory CD4+ clonotypes were comparable, with averages of about 39,494 in patients and 33,354 in controls. HCRT-specific and TRIB2-specific autoreactive clonotypes were highlighted in plots that compared CD4+ T cell clonotypes in CSF versus blood from the same patient. According to the report, autoreactive clonotypes were detected serially in the blood of the same patients and of different patients, but not in healthy controls. Some blood memory CD4+ repertoires from patients and controls contained no sequences matching autoreactive T cell clones.

On this clone: The antigen this receptor binds is unknown. Base quality data are lacking; no much larger clone is found one base away.

From cysteine to phenylalanine, the CDR3 is 16 amino acids long. Only CDR3 DNA is held: 48 bases, read in frame from base 1. Based on the germline V gene, the CDR1 and CDR2 sequences are KGHSH and LQKENI. Compared with germline, V lacks 4 bases and J lacks 3 bases; bases without a gene match: 8. The library came from the immunoSEQ multiplex PCR assay. In TCRdb, the immuneACCESS table is reduced to in-frame sequences with V and J assigned. These tables do not hold every clone; where another copy was compared, an unresolved V gene accounts for under half, and the others remain unexplained. The sample profile shows tens of thousands of clones; approximately 87% of them were found once. The biggest ten clones account for 0.95% to 1.5% of the sample.

Sequencing was performed on CD45RA- memory CD4+ T cells from PBMCs. This specimen's cell subset or site label, interpreted: memory T cells sorted ex vivo from peripheral blood. This receptor chain uses TRBV18 and TRBJ2-1; 8 middle bases align to TRBD1. This receptor was identified in a human donor with narcolepsy. CDR3 sequence: CASSLSPGGGYNEQFF. The DNA reads as follows: TGTGCCAGCTCACTATCCCCAGGGGGCGGCTACAATGAGCAGTTCTTC. This CDR3, with the reference TRBV18 and TRBJ2-1 proteins standing in past its ends, gives the full variable domain NAGVMQNPRHLVRRRGQEARLRCSPMKGHSHVYWYRQLPEEGLKFMVYLQKENIIDESGMPKERFSAEFPKEGPSILRIQQVVRGDSAAYFCASSLSPGGGYNEQFFGPGTRLTVL.